One sample yielded the 18 T cell receptor beta chains listed below, sequenced in a study of shared clonotypes between healthy human individuals. CD8 cells regarded as naive lacked CD45RO, were positively chosen for CCR7, and omitted terminally differentiated effector memory CD45RA+ cells. Profiling relied on immunoSEQ multiplex PCR, and the TCRdb table lists in-frame clones only, not all of them. The sample comprises under 600,000 clones, 95% to 98% of which are singletons, and approximately 0.3% rests with the top ten. Sequenced input: naive CD8+ T cells sorted from blood. The receptor source for this set is a young man in good health.

The J gene is TRBJ1-4, the V gene TRBV4-1, with D possibly TRBD1 on 6 matching bases. This CDR3 contains 14 residues. Germline-derived CDR1 and CDR2 are MGHRA and YSYEKL. V lost 6 bases and J 8 bases, leaving 16 bases between the germline ends. The CDR3 protein is CASRRGEGTEKLFF. In DNA form, the CDR3 reads TGCGCCAGCAGAAGGGGGGAGGGGACGGAAAAACTGTTTTTT.

This chain connects TRBV27 to TRBJ1-5; 8 bases fit TRBD1. Per the germline V gene, CDR1 is MNHEY and CDR2 is SMNVEV (reference sequence). The CDR3 sequence is 15 residues long. After removal of 5 bases from V and 5 bases from J, the junction contained 8 bases not matched to a gene. The CDR3 region has the DNA TGTGCCAGCAGTCCTACTCAGGGGGCTTATCAGCCCCAGCATTTT. It codes for CASSPTQGAYQPQHF.

In this sample, this clone turned up once. Other DNA sequences of this sample code for an identical CDR3. This chain connects TRBV27 to TRBJ2-3; 8 nucleotides match TRBD1. The CDR3 is 14 amino acids. Germline lookup yields CDR1 MNHEY and CDR2 SMNVEV (reference sequence). Trimming at V came to 6 bases and at J to 3 bases, leaving 5 bases not matched to a gene. CDR3 sequence (DNA): TGTGCCAGCAGCTCGGACAGGGTGACAGATACGCAGTATTTT. It specifies CASSSDRVTDTQYF.

The V call is TRBV2, the J call TRBJ1-2; D perhaps matches TRBD1 (5 bases). Trimming removed 6 bases from V and 6 bases from J, with 11 bases in between. This CDR3 comprises 12 residues. CDR1 SNHLY and CDR2 FYNNEI come from the germline V gene. CDR3 loop: CASRAGTDGYTF. The CDR3 DNA reads as TGTGCCAGCAGGGCCGGGACGGATGGCTACACCTTC.

The CDR3 sequence: CASNEVGTGHEKLFF. CDR3 DNA: TGTGCCAGCAACGAGGTCGGGACAGGGCATGAAAAACTGTTTTTT. The gene calls are TRBV7-9 and TRBJ1-4; 9 bases are a match to TRBD1. Trimming removed 7 bases from V and 6 bases from J; junction bases left unmatched: 9. Per germline, CDR1 SEHNR and CDR2 FQNEAQ (reference sequence). This CDR3 spans 15 amino acids. Full variable domain (rest looked up from reference TRBV7-9 and TRBJ1-4): DTGVSQNPRHKITKRGQNVTFRCDPISEHNRLYWYRQTLGQGPEFLTYFQNEAQLEKSRLLSDRFSAERPKGSFSTLEIQRTEQGDSAMYLCASNEVGTGHEKLFFGSGTQLSVL.

The rearrangement links TRBV4-1 to TRBJ2-3, with 13 bases matching TRBD2. V lost 5 bases, J lost 4 bases, and 3 bases stayed unmatched. Germline loops: CDR1 MGHRA, CDR2 YSYEKL. The CDR3 contains 15 residues. The CDR3 DNA is TGCGCCAGCAGCTCCGGACTAGCGGGAGCAGATACGCAGTATTTT. This codes for CASSSGLAGADTQYF.

The V call is TRBV4-3, the J call TRBJ2-1; 12 positions match TRBD2. The ends lost 3 bases at V and 5 bases at J; junction bases unmatched: 11. This CDR3 comprises 18 residues. Germline V gene sequence: CDR1 LGHNA, CDR2 YSLEER. The CDR3 reads CASSQGTLRLAGDNEQFF. The CDR3 region has the DNA TGCGCCAGCAGCCAGGGCACCCTGAGACTAGCGGGAGACAATGAGCAGTTCTTC.

Worth noting for this clone: Other DNA sequences within the sample encode an identical CDR3. The chain recombines TRBV27 with TRBJ2-7, with TRBD1 matching 9 bases. J gave up 1 base and V 6 bases, and 7 bases lay outside the gene matches. This CDR3 comprises 15 residues. The germline V gene encodes CDR1 MNHEY and CDR2 SMNVEV (reference sequence). The CDR3 sequence: CASSLGTGLSYEQYF. CDR3 bases: TGTGCCAGCAGCCTGGGGACAGGGCTTTCCTACGAGCAGTACTTC.

This rearrangement joins TRBV7-2 to TRBJ1-1, with 8 bases matching TRBD1. Germline lookup yields CDR1 SGHTA and CDR2 FQGNSA. The V segment lost 6 bases and the J segment 9 bases; nucleotides outside the gene matches: 9. The CDR3 length is 13 residues. The CDR3 reads CASRQRQGWKAFF. The CDR3 DNA follows: TGTGCCAGCAGACAACGACAGGGGTGGAAAGCTTTCTTT.

This clone appeared a single time. This chain connects TRBV5-6 to TRBJ2-7, with D uncertain. The CDR3 loop spans 13 amino acids. The germline gives CDR1 SGHDT, CDR2 YYEEEE. Trimming took 0 bases from V and 3 from J, leaving 7 bases between them. CDR3 in amino acids: CASSLGTLYEQYF. The CDR3 region has the DNA TGTGCCAGCAGCTTGGGGACCCTCTACGAGCAGTACTTC.

The chain recombines TRBV4-3 with TRBJ2-7; 12 positions agree with TRBD2. The CDR3 runs 15 residues. V dropped 5 bases and J dropped 5; count of bases not matched to a gene: 7. CDR1 is LGHNA and CDR2 is YSLEER in the germline V gene. The CDR3 DNA reads as TGCGCCAGCAGCTACCTGGGACTAGCGGGTCACGAGCAGTACTTC. Encoded protein: CASSYLGLAGHEQYF.

The chain carries TRBV29-1 and TRBJ1-2; D is ambiguous. V was shortened by 4 bases and J by 6 bases, with 15 bases between the two germline ends. CDR1 and CDR2 from the germline V gene are SQVTM and ANQGSEA. The CDR3 contains 13 residues. The chain's CDR3 is CSVVVSRAHGYTF. The CDR3, as DNA: TGCAGCGTTGTGGTCTCGAGGGCGCATGGCTACACCTTC.

This chain uses TRBV7-9 with TRBJ2-7; D is unresolved. Germline V gene sequence: CDR1 SEHNR, CDR2 FQNEAQ (reference sequence). The CDR3 contains 11 residues. Trimming pared 6 bases from V and 2 bases from J, leaving 5 bases between. The CDR3, as DNA: TGTGCCAGCAGTGATACCTACGAGCAGTACTTC. This encodes CASSDTYEQYF. Drawing the rest from reference TRBV7-9 and TRBJ2-7, the complete variable domain is DTGVSQNPRHKITKRGQNVTFRCDPISEHNRLYWYRQTLGQGPEFLTYFQNEAQLEKSRLLSDRFSAERPKGSFSTLEIQRTEQGDSAMYLCASSDTYEQYFGPGTRLTVT.

This clone was recorded only once. The J gene is TRBJ1-2, the V gene TRBV5-5, with 12 bases matching TRBD1. V shed 3 bases, J shed 4 bases, and the junction held 10 bases outside the gene matches. The CDR3 is 17 amino acids. Germline values: CDR1 SGHKS, CDR2 YYEKEE (reference sequence). CDR3 residues: CASSSDPGTGGIYGYTF. CDR3 coding DNA: TGTGCCAGCAGCTCCGACCCCGGGACAGGGGGCATCTATGGCTACACCTTC.

The chain carries TRBV29-1 and TRBJ2-1; 10 bases are a match to TRBD1. The length of the CDR3 is 15 residues. CDR1 and CDR2 from the germline V gene are SQVTM and ANQGSEA. V shed 1 base, J shed 4 bases, and the junction held 4 bases outside the gene matches. CDR3 nucleotides: TGCAGCGTTGAAGGAGACAGGGGGCAGTACAATGAGCAGTTCTTC. Protein sequence: CSVEGDRGQYNEQFF.

The CDR3 protein is CASSLGSGRAVHEQYF. In DNA, the CDR3 is TGTGCCAGCAGCTTGGGGAGCGGGAGGGCCGTCCACGAGCAGTACTTC. The chain joins TRBV5-6 to TRBJ2-7; 10 bases fit TRBD2. V shed 0 bases and J 5 bases; nucleotides not matched to a gene: 8. This CDR3 comprises 16 residues. CDR1 is SGHDT, CDR2 YYEEEE, per germline.

V is TRBV7-6 and J is TRBJ2-1, with 12 bases aligning to TRBD2. The CDR3 contains 17 residues. Germline V lookup: CDR1 SGHVS, CDR2 FNYEAQ. The V and J ends lost 3 bases and 5 bases, in that order; junction bases with no gene match: 8. CDR3 in DNA: TGTGCCAGCAGCTTCTCTGTTCGGACTAGCGGGAACAATGAGCAGTTCTTC. Translating gives CASSFSVRTSGNNEQFF. Full variable domain (outside the CDR3, taken from reference TRBV7-6 and TRBJ2-1): GAGVSQSPRYKVTKRGQDVALRCDPISGHVSLYWYRQALGQGPEFLTYFNYEAQQDKSGLPNDRFSAERPEGSISTLTIQRTEQRDSAMYRCASSFSVRTSGNNEQFFGPGTRLTVL.

The rearrangement uses TRBV25-1 and TRBJ2-3, with D hard to call. From germline, CDR1 is MGHDK and CDR2 SYGVNS. This CDR3 comprises 12 residues. The V and J ends lost 4 bases and 5 bases respectively, with 7 bases between them. As DNA, the CDR3 is TGTGCCAGCAGTGTTCAGGAAGATACGCAGTATTTT. Encoded protein: CASSVQEDTQYF.